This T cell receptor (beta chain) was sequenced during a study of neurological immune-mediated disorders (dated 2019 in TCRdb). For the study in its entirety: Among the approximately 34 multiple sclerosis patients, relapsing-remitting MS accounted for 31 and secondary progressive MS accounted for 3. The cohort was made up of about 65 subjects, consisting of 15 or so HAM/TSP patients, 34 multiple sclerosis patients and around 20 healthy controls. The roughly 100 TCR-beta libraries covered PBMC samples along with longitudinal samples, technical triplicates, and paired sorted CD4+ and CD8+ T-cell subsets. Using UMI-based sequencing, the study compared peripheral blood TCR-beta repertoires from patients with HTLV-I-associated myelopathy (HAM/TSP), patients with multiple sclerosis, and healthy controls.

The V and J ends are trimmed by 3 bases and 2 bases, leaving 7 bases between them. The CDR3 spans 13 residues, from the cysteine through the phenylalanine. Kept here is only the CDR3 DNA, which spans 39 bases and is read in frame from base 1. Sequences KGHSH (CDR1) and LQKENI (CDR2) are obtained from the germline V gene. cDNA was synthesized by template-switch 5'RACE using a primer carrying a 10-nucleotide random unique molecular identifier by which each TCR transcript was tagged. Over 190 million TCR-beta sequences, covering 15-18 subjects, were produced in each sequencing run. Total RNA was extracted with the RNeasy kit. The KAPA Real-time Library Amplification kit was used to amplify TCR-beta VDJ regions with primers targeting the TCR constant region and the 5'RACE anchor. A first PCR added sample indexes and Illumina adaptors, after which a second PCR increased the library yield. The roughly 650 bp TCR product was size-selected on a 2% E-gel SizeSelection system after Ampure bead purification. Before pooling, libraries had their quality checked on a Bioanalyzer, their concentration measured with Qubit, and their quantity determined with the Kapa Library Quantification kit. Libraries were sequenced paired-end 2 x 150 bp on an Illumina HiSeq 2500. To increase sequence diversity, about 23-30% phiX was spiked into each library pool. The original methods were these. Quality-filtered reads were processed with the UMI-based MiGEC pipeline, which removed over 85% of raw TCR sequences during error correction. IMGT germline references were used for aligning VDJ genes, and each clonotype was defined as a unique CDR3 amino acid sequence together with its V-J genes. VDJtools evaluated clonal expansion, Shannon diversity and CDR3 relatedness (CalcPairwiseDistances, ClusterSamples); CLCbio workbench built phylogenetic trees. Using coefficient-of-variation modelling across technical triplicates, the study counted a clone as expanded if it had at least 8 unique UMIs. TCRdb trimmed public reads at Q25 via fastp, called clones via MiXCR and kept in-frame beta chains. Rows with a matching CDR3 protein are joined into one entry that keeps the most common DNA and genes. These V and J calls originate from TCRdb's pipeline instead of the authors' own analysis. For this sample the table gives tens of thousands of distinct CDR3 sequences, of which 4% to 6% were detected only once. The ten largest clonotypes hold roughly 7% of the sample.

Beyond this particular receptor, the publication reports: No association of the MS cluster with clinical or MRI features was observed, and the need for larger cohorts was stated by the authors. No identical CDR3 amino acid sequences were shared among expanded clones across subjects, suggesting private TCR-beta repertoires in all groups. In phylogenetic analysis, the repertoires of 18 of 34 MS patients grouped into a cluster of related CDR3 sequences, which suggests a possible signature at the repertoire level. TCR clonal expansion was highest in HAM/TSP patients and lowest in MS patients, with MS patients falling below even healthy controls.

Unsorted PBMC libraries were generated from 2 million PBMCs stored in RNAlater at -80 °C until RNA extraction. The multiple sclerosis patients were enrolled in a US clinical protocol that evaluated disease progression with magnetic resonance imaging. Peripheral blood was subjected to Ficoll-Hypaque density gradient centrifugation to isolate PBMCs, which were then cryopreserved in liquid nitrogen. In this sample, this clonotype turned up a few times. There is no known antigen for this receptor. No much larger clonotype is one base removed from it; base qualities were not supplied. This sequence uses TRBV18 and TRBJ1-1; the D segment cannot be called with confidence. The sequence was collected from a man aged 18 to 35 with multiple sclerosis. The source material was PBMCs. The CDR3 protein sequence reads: CASSPYGNTEAFF. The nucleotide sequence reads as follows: TGTGCCAGCTCACCTTACGGAAACACTGAAGCTTTCTTT.